This T cell receptor (beta chain) comes out of a study of cytotoxic CD8 clonotypes in ibrutinib-treated CLL. Germline CDR1 reads SEHNR; CDR2 reads FQNEAQ (reference sequence). The length of the CDR3 is 13 residues. V dropped 3 bases and J dropped 2 bases, with 8 bases sitting between them. Some clones are missing from TCRdb's copy, which holds only in-frame ones; the method was immunoSEQ multiplex PCR. The repertoire holds 130,000 or so clones, with 60% to 80% as singletons. The V gene is TRBV7-9, the J gene TRBJ2-7, with a possible D match to TRBD1 (6 bases). The clonotype comes from a human donor with chronic lymphocytic leukemia. Source: PBMCs, taken after 12 months of ibrutinib treatment. Here the CDR3 reads CASSFTGTYEQYF. CDR3 DNA sequence: TGTGCCAGCAGCTTTACAGGGACCTACGAGCAGTACTTC.